Shown below are 11 T cell receptor beta chains from a single sample sequenced in a study of blood T cell repertoires in COVID-19. TCRdb's copy holds only in-frame clones and misses some; the assay was immunoSEQ multiplex PCR. This table has about 59,000 clones, 65% to 85% appearing once. The sample comprised peripheral blood. Source of these receptors: a man aged 55 to 70 with acute or convalescent COVID-19.

This chain joins TRBV27 and TRBJ2-3; 10 bases line up with TRBD1. The CDR3 has 16 amino acids. J lost 0 bases, V lost 6 bases, and 6 bases had no gene match. Germline V CDR1 and CDR2: MNHEY, SMNVEV (reference sequence). DNA for the CDR3: TGTGCCAGCAGCCCGGGACAGGGGTTGAGCACAGATACGCAGTATTTT. Amino acid sequence: CASSPGQGLSTDTQYF.

The genes are TRBV12-5 and TRBJ2-5; 11 bases map to TRBD2. The CDR3 is 15 residues long. The junction had 3 bases not matched to a gene; V was cut back by 3 bases and J by 3 bases. In germline, CDR1 is LGHNT, CDR2 FRNRAP. The CDR3 DNA sequence: TGTGCTAGTGGTTTCGGACTAGCGGGTGAAGAGACCCAGTACTTC. Protein sequence: CASGFGLAGEETQYF.

V and J are TRBV4-1 and TRBJ2-2, with TRBD1 matching over 9 bases. Germline CDR1 is MGHRA and CDR2 is YSYEKL. V shed 4 bases, J shed 5 bases, and the junction held 11 bases outside the gene matches. This CDR3 is 17 amino acids long. The CDR3 region has the DNA TGCGCCAGCAGCCTCTCTACAGGGACAGGGCGGACCGGGGAGCTGTTTTTT. It translates to CASSLSTGTGRTGELFF.

V is TRBV6-5 and J is TRBJ1-5; weak D call: TRBD1 (6 bases). The V end was cut by 7 bases, the J end by 13 bases, with 23 bases between. CDR1 is MNHEY, CDR2 SVGAGI, per germline. This CDR3 is 14 amino acids long. For the CDR3, the DNA is TGTGCCAGCACCCAAGGGGCAGGGGTAACCCAGCAGCATTTT. Residues: CASTQGAGVTQQHF.

This chain joins TRBV6-2 or TRBV6-3 and TRBJ2-3, with TRBD2 identical over 14 bases. The CDR3 contains 17 residues. V trimming: 6 bases; J trimming: 1 base; junction bases outside the gene matches: 6. Germline values: CDR1 MNHEY, CDR2 SVGEGT. CDR3 sequence reads: CASSRGTSGGRTDTQYF. The CDR3 DNA reads as TGTGCCAGCAGCCGCGGGACTAGCGGGGGCCGCACAGATACGCAGTATTTT.

This clone has ten or more counts. The V call is TRBV7-9, the J call TRBJ2-3, with D possibly matching TRBD1 (6 bases). V lost 8 bases to trimming and J lost 6 bases, with 18 bases between them. Germline V gives CDR1 SEHNR, CDR2 FQNEAQ (reference sequence). The CDR3 sequence is 14 residues long. CDR3 DNA sequence: TGTGCCAGCGCCAGGGACACCTCGGCGGATACGCAGTATTTT. This translates into CASARDTSADTQYF.

The chain carries TRBV5-1 and TRBJ2-5, with D unclear. The CDR3 length is 13 residues. V lost 4 bases to trimming and J lost 5 bases, with 12 bases between them. The germline V gene has CDR1 SGHRS and CDR2 YFSETQ. The DNA of the CDR3 is TGCGCCAGCAGCCCCCTGCCCGGGGAGACCCAGTACTTC. It codes for CASSPLPGETQYF.

This clone was recorded only once. The chain carries TRBV7-3 and TRBJ2-3; 12 bases align to TRBD2. The CDR3 spans 16 residues. Germline-derived CDR1 and CDR2 are SGHTA and FQGTGA. J lost 2 bases, V lost 4 bases, and 4 bases had no gene match. Here the CDR3 reads CASSWTSGESTDTQYF. CDR3 bases: TGTGCCAGCAGCTGGACTAGCGGGGAGTCCACAGATACGCAGTATTTT.

This clone was counted a few times. The J gene is TRBJ2-7, the V gene TRBV14; no definite D call. This CDR3 is 12 amino acids long. Trimming removed 1 base from V and 7 bases from J, with 8 bases in between. CDR1 SGHDN and CDR2 FVKESK come from the germline V gene. The CDR3 loop reads CASSQVRKEQYF. For the CDR3, the DNA is TGTGCCAGCAGCCAAGTCCGTAAAGAGCAGTACTTC.

V gene TRBV6-6 combines with J gene TRBJ1-4; TRBD1 matches 7 bases. Germline V gene sequence: CDR1 MNHNY, CDR2 SVGAGI (reference sequence). The CDR3 is made up of 13 amino acids. The V segment lost 6 bases and the J segment 5 bases; nucleotides outside the gene matches: 3. In DNA, the CDR3 is TGTGCCAGCAGGACAGGGCGGAATGAAAAACTGTTTTTT. This translates into CASRTGRNEKLFF.

The chain joins TRBV5-1 to TRBJ2-3, with TRBD2 identical over 8 bases. Germline V gene lookup returns CDR1 SGHRS and CDR2 YFSETQ. CDR3 size: 16 residues. V dropped 0 bases and J dropped 6; count of bases not matched to a gene: 9. The CDR3 bases are TGCGCCAGCAGCTTGGAACCAGCGGGGGTCCAGGATACGCAGTATTTT. Its protein product is CASSLEPAGVQDTQYF.